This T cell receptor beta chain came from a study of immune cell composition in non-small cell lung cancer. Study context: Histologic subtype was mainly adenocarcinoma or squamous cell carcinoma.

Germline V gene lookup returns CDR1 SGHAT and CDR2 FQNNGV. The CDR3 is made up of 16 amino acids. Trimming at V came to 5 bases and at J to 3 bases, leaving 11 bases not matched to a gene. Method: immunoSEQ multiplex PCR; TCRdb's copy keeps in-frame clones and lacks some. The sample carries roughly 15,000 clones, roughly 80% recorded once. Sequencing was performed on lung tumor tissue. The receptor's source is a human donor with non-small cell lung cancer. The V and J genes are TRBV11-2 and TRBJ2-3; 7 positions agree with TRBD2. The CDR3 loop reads CASSPLGGGRTDTQYF. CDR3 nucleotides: TGTGCCAGCAGCCCTTTGGGGGGAGGGAGAACAGATACGCAGTATTTT.